The 8 T cell receptor beta chains given below trace back to one sample, sequenced in a study of spatial heterogeneity in lung cancer (dated 2019 in TCRdb). The time point label on this specimen signifies: sample taken at primary tumor resection. TCR sequencing used whole RNA extracted from tumor and nontumor lung tissue, or from cryopreserved PBMC samples, without cell sorting. The library was produced with 5' RACE. The sequencing machine was a NextSeq 500. Clones were called with MiXCR by TCRdb after fastp trimmed the public reads at Q25, and only in-frame beta chains were retained. Every CDR3 protein is listed once, alongside the most common genes and DNA of its rows. For this sample the table gives 5,500 to 7,500 distinct CDR3 sequences, of which nearly 4% were detected only once. The leading ten clones occupy 20% to 30% of the sample. Source: normal lung tissue next to the tumor, taken at surgery. Every receptor here comes from a female donor with early-stage non-small cell lung cancer.

This clonotype was seen at least ten times. A library made for alpha chains picked up this beta chain off target, so its size means little. The V gene is TRBV7-9, the J gene TRBJ2-3; D gene unclear. The length of the CDR3 is 16 residues. V lost 0 bases, J lost 3 bases, and 13 bases lay in between. Germline values: CDR1 SEHNR, CDR2 FQNEAQ (reference sequence). In DNA form, the CDR3 reads TGTGCCAGCAGCTTAGCGCTTGGGATAGGGACAGATACGCAGTATTTT. It is translated as CASSLALGIGTDTQYF.

In this sample, this clonotype turned up many times. Since the library was made to target alpha chains, this beta chain is a stray read and its abundance is not meaningful. The CDR3 DNA sequence: TGCAGCGTTGGAGGGGAAAGGATTTCCTACGAGCAGTACTTC. Translation gives CSVGGERISYEQYF. The J gene is TRBJ2-7, the V gene TRBV29-1; D is possibly TRBD1 or TRBD2 (5 bases each). Trimming pared 4 bases from V and 1 base from J, leaving 14 bases between. The germline gives CDR1 SQVTM, CDR2 ANQGSEA. The CDR3 consists of 14 residues.

This clonotype was detected ten times or more. Since the library was made to target alpha chains, this beta chain is a stray read and its abundance is not meaningful. V gene TRBV20-1 combines with J gene TRBJ1-5, with TRBD1 matching 9 bases. The CDR3 spans 16 residues. Germline values: CDR1 DFQATT, CDR2 SNEGSKA (reference sequence). With V trimmed by 2 bases and J by 7 bases, 12 bases remained unmatched. This CDR3 is CSARPPGQGFEQPQHF. DNA of the CDR3: TGCAGTGCTAGACCCCCGGGACAGGGTTTTGAGCAGCCCCAGCATTTT.

This clonotype has ten or more counts. This beta chain represents an off-target read in a library built for alpha chains; its size is of limited meaning. This chain uses TRBV7-8 with TRBJ2-2; TRBD2 agrees at 7 bases. The ends lost 8 bases at V and 6 bases at J; junction bases unmatched: 6. Germline CDR1 and CDR2: SGHVS and FQNEAQ. The CDR3 loop spans 13 amino acids. The CDR3 coding sequence is TGTGCCAGCTCCTTTGGGAGGGCCGGGGAGCTGTTTTTT. Its protein is CASSFGRAGELFF.

This clonotype was seen ten or more times. This beta chain came through as a stray read in a library set up for alpha chains, and its size says little. The rearrangement joins TRBV5-6 to TRBJ2-7; 7 bases fit TRBD2. The CDR3 spans 18 residues. CDR1 is SGHDT and CDR2 is YYEEEE in the germline V gene. The V segment lost 0 bases and the J segment 4 bases; nucleotides outside the gene matches: 16. CDR3 residues: CASSLEAQVASGKYEQYF. CDR3 in DNA: TGTGCCAGCAGCTTGGAGGCCCAAGTGGCTAGCGGAAAATACGAGCAGTACTTC.

This clonotype was seen repeatedly, ten times or more. Because this beta chain is a stray read in a library intended to capture alpha chains, its abundance should not be given much weight. The chain links TRBV12-5 to TRBJ1-2; unclear D gene. The CDR3 runs 13 residues. Germline CDR1 LGHNT, CDR2 FRNRAP. Trimming pared 4 bases from V and 2 bases from J, leaving 8 bases between. The CDR3 sequence is CASGWTVNYGYTF. CDR3 in DNA: TGTGCTAGTGGTTGGACCGTAAACTATGGCTACACCTTC.

This clonotype showed up many times. Little can be read into the size of this beta chain, an off-target read in a library designed for alpha chains. Written as DNA, the CDR3 is TGCGCCAGCAGCCCCTCCAGCGGGGGTATCGAGCAGTACTTC. Its translation is CASSPSSGGIEQYF. This rearrangement joins TRBV5-1 to TRBJ2-7; TRBD2 aligns across 8 bases. This CDR3 contains 14 residues. Trimming cost V 4 bases and J 6 bases; bases outside gene matches: 9. CDR1 SGHRS and CDR2 YFSETQ come from the germline V gene. The full variable domain, rest sourced from reference TRBV5-1 and TRBJ2-7, is KAGVTQTPRYLIKTRGQQVTLSCSPISGHRSVSWYQQTPGQGLQFLFEYFSETQRNKGNFPGRFSGRQFSNSRSEMNVSTLELGDSALYLCASSPSSGGIEQYFGPGTRLTVT.

This clonotype was observed many times. This beta chain came through as a stray read in a library set up for alpha chains, and its size says little. The chain couples TRBV7-6 to TRBJ1-3; D remains unclear. V lost 5 bases to trimming and J lost 2 bases, with 7 bases between them. The CDR3 is made up of 13 amino acids. Germline CDR1 is SGHVS and CDR2 is FNYEAQ. This CDR3 is CASSLMTGNTIYF. The CDR3 nucleotides read TGTGCCAGCAGCCTTATGACTGGAAACACCATATATTTT.